This T cell receptor beta chain was captured in a study of memory CD4+ T cells and cytomegalovirus serostatus. Findings and caveats of the study: Suggested: most of the CMV-linked TCR signature lies in CD4+ memory cells.

A word on this clone: Antigen unknown.

In the source study's methods: Out-of-frame sequences were removed, leaving about 2,300,000 distinct TCRbeta sequences. This table comes from immunoSEQ multiplex PCR, and its TCRdb copy is limited to in-frame clones, with some not included. Clonal size and the V and J genes are those of that table, whereas D and trimming came from the DNA. The sample has about 73,000 clones, around four fifths seen once. Single viable CD3+CD4+CD8-CD45RO+ cells were sorted as the memory CD4+ T cells. Sequencing was performed on memory CD4+ T cells from blood. This sequence originates from an adult in good health and CMV-seropositive.

CDR3 amino acids: CASSQGSAHSNQPQHF. The DNA for the CDR3 is TGTGCCAGCAGCCAAGGGTCCGCTCATAGCAATCAGCCCCAGCATTTT. The genes are TRBV16 and TRBJ1-5; D remains unclear. V was clipped by 2 bases and J by 0 bases, with 11 bases between them. This CDR3 is built from 16 residues. Germline values: CDR1 KGHSY, CDR2 FQNENV.